This T cell receptor (beta chain) emerged from a study of cytomegalovirus exposure and HLA in healthy donors. In this sample, this clone turned up once. Germline trimming cut 4 bases from V and 13 bases from J; bases unmatched to any gene: 6. The germline gives CDR1 MDHEN, CDR2 SYDVKM. The CDR3 loop spans 12 amino acids. The study ran its PCR with 60 Vbeta and 13 Jbeta primers. Generated by immunoSEQ multiplex PCR, the TCRdb table keeps only in-frame clones and is missing some. The profile covers 120,000 or so clones, with around four fifths appearing a single time and 11% taken by the ten largest. The sequence was obtained from a man aged 25 to 40 in good health and CMV-seropositive. The chain uses TRBV28 and TRBJ2-1; TRBD2 aligns across 8 bases. Sequenced material: PBMCs. The chain's CDR3 is CASSYPRTSQFF. Here the CDR3 DNA reads TGTGCCAGCAGTTACCCCCGGACTAGCCAGTTCTTC.